These T cell receptor beta chains were read from a single sample in a study of PD-L1 blockade in urothelial cancer. TCRdb's table, derived via immunoSEQ multiplex PCR, lists solely in-frame clones and lacks some. The sample has approximately 100,000 clones, 80% to 90% seen once; the top ten hold roughly 0.88%. The source material was PBMCs, sampled around atezolizumab (anti-PD-L1) treatment. These receptors were taken from a woman older than 75 with urothelial cancer. Both conserved end residues are trimmed from each CDR3.

V gene,J gene,CDR3 protein
TRBV7-2,TRBJ2-7,ASSRTGNSYEQY
TRBV4-1,TRBJ2-5,ASSQDTGLAGAETQY
TRBV27,TRBJ2-3,ASSLGRNRADTQY
TRBV18,TRBJ1-5,ASSLTGGSNQPQH
TRBV27,TRBJ2-7,ASSFLIAGGAYEQY
TRBV29-1,TRBJ1-5,SVKQSNQPQH
TRBV28,TRBJ2-3,ASSFASGRPDTQY
TRBV2,TRBJ2-7,ASSEDRVQY
TRBV7-2,TRBJ1-2,ASSPLGGDRGRTGYT
TRBV29-1,TRBJ2-3,SVEGLAGGPWYGDTQY
TRBV19,TRBJ2-2,ASSIGSGAGELF
TRBV30,TRBJ2-5,AWSNAVTQY
TRBV5-1,TRBJ2-2,ASSKLAGRDTGELF
TRBV9,TRBJ2-5,ASTWTGGTGETQY
TRBV2,TRBJ2-1,ASRDSSYNEQF
TRBV6-1,TRBJ1-5,ASSPYSNQPQH
TRBV5-1,TRBJ2-7,ASSLDRASFYEQY
TRBV7-6,TRBJ1-5,ASSFSARGSNQPQH
TRBV5-6,TRBJ2-7,ASSLWDWGFYEQY
TRBV5-1,TRBJ1-1,ASSLRAGVNTEAF
TRBV28,TRBJ1-1,ASSPTGRENTEAF
TRBV5-4,TRBJ2-5,ASSLQNQETQY
TRBV10-1,TRBJ2-7,ASSDPGLGTYEQY
TRBV19,TRBJ1-1,ASKTGVNTEAF
TRBV5-4,TRBJ1-5,ASSKGGDSNQPQH
TRBV28,TRBJ2-3,ASSSPGEGLAGGPHTQY
TRBV5-6,TRBJ1-1,ASSFKGSNTEAF
TRBV18,TRBJ1-2,ASSPIVIRTDFYGYT
TRBV5-1,TRBJ1-4,ASSTNAGQTTNEKLF
TRBV28,TRBJ1-2,ASSFGAGSYGYT
TRBV19,TRBJ1-2,ASSNGGGYT
TRBV10-3,TRBJ2-3,AIMGTTSTDTQY
TRBV9,TRBJ2-1,ASSGGGGAYNEQF
TRBV28,TRBJ2-7,ASSPPRRGTYEQY
TRBV19,TRBJ2-7,ASSIDRGLRYEQY
TRBV11-3,TRBJ1-1,ASSTRPGSEAF
TRBV25-1,TRBJ2-7,ASSGSGVSYEQY
TRBV9,TRBJ1-2,ASSGVLGGPGTYGYT
TRBV5-4,TRBJ2-7,ASSLRQGTYRDEQY
TRBV30,TRBJ2-5,AWSPSDRGRGETQY
TRBV18,TRBJ1-2,ASSPPLGQPNYGYT
TRBV27,TRBJ2-2,ASSGLAGVSGELF
TRBV9,TRBJ1-1,ASSDGGATEAF
TRBV5-1,TRBJ2-3,ASSLDSSGSADTQY
TRBV5-1,TRBJ2-5,ASSLAGGLGETQY
TRBV19,TRBJ1-2,ASSIGTGSSNYGYT
TRBV7-3,TRBJ2-1,ASSLNLGADRGSYNEQF
TRBV30,TRBJ2-2,AWSPKAGTGNTGELF